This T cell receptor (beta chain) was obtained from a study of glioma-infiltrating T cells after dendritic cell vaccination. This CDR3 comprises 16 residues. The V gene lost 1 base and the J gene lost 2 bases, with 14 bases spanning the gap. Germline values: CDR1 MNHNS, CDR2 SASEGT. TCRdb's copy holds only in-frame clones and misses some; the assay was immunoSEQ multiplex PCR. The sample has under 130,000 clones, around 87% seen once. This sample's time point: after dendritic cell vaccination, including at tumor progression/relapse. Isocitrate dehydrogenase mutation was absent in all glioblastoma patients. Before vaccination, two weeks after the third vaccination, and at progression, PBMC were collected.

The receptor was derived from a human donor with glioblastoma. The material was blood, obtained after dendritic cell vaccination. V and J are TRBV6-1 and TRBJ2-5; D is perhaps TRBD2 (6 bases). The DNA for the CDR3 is TGTGCCAGCAGTGAAGGCTGGCTAGCGAGACAAGAGACCCAGTACTTC. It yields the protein CASSEGWLARQETQYF.